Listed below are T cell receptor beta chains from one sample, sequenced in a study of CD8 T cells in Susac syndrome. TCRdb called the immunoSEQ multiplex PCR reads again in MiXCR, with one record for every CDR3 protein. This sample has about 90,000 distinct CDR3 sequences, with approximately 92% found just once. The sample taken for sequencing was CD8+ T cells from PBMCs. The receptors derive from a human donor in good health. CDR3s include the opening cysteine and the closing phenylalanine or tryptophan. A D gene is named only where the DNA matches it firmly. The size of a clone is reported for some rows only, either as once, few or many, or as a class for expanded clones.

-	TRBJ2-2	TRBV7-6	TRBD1	CASRQGQPRNTGELFF	TGTGCCAGCAGACAGGGACAGCCAAGAAACACCGGGGAGCTGTTTTTT
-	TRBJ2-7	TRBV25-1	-	CASGSTTVSYEQYF	TGTGCCAGCGGCTCTACGACAGTTTCCTACGAGCAGTACTTC
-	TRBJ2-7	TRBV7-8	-	CASSPGWGSSYEQYF	TGTGCCAGCAGTCCCGGGTGGGGGTCCTCCTACGAGCAGTACTTC
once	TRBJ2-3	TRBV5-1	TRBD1	CASSLAGQGSDTQYF	TGCGCCAGCAGCTTGGCAGGACAGGGGTCAGATACGCAGTATTTT
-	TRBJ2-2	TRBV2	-	CASSESRYTGELFF	TGTGCCAGCAGTGAGAGCCGATACACCGGGGAGCTGTTTTTT
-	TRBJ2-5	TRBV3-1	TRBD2	CASSQNGVGGRETQYF	TGTGCCAGCAGCCAAAACGGGGTGGGGGGGAGAGAGACCCAGTACTTC
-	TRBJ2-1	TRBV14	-	CASSKGAGRWDNEQFF	TGTGCCAGCAGCAAAGGGGCGGGACGGTGGGACAATGAGCAGTTCTTC
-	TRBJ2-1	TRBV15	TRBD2	CATSRGGDNEQFF	TGTGCCACCAGCCGCGGGGGAGACAATGAGCAGTTCTTC
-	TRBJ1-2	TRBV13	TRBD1	CASSPGQGGVYTF	TGTGCCAGCAGCCCCGGACAGGGCGGTGTCTACACCTTC
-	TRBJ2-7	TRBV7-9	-	CASSIGVSYEQYF	TGTGCCAGCAGTATAGGAGTCTCCTACGAGCAGTACTTC
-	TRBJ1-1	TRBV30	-	CAWAVQGPEAFF	TGTGCCTGGGCGGTGCAGGGACCTGAAGCTTTCTTT
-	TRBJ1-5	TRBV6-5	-	CASSSPGGGSNQPQHF	TGTGCCAGCAGTTCCCCGGGAGGGGGAAGCAATCAGCCCCAGCATTTT
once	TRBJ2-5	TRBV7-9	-	CASSSLTQETQYF	TGTGCCAGCAGCTCGTTAACCCAAGAGACCCAGTACTTC
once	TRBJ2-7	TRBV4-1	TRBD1	CASSPTDRGREQYF	TGCGCCAGCAGCCCAACGGACAGGGGGCGCGAGCAGTACTTC
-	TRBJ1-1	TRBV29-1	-	CGYDLDTEAFF	TGCGGCTATGACCTGGACACTGAAGCTTTCTTT
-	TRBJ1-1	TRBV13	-	CASSLEGDKGAIAEAFF	TGTGCCAGCAGCTTAGAAGGGGACAAAGGGGCTATCGCTGAAGCTTTCTTT
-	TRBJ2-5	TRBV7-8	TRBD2	CASSSLNSGGIKETQYF	TGTGCCAGCAGCTCCCTCAATAGCGGGGGGATTAAAGAGACCCAGTACTTC
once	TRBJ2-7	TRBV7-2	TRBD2	CASSLVAGKDEQYF	TGTGCCAGCAGCTTAGTAGCGGGGAAGGACGAGCAGTACTTC
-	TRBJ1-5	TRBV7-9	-	CASSFGGSGQPQHF	TGTGCCAGCAGCTTCGGTGGTTCCGGGCAGCCCCAGCATTTT
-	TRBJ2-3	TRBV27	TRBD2	CASRWAGGLGSDTQYF	TGTGCCAGCAGGTGGGCGGGGGGCTTGGGTTCAGATACGCAGTATTTT
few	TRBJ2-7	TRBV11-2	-	CASSSLGYEQYF	TGTGCCAGCAGTTCCTTGGGGTACGAGCAGTACTTC
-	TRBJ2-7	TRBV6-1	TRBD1	CASSEWAGGNYEQYF	TGTGCCAGCAGTGAATGGGCAGGGGGCAACTACGAGCAGTACTTC
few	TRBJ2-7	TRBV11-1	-	CASSFLQLGPYEQYF	TGTGCCAGCAGCTTTTTACAGCTTGGCCCCTACGAGCAGTACTTC
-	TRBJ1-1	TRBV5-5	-	CASSSETGLYTEAFF	TGTGCCAGCAGCTCGGAGACGGGGTTGTACACTGAAGCTTTCTTT
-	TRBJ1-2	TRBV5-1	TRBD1	CASSLPGGLDGYTF	TGCGCCAGCAGCTTGCCAGGGGGTTTGGATGGCTACACCTTC
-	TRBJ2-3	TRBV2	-	CASSEGGDTQYF	TGTGCCAGCAGTGAAGGTGGGGATACGCAGTATTTT
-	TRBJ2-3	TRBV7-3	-	CASSQGGGADTQYF	TGTGCCAGCAGCCAGGGTGGGGGTGCAGATACGCAGTATTTT
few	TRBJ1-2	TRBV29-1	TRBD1	CSVHRGRGGYTF	TGCAGCGTCCACAGGGGGCGTGGTGGCTACACCTTC
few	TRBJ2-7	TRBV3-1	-	CASSQDGAGDYEQYF	TGTGCCAGCAGCCAAGACGGGGCCGGGGACTACGAGCAGTACTTC
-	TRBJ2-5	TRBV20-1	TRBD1	CSARDNRGVGETQYF	TGCAGTGCTAGAGATAACAGGGGCGTAGGAGAGACCCAGTACTTC
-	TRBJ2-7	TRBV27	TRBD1	CASSWGRGNYEQYF	TGTGCCAGCAGTTGGGGCAGGGGGAATTACGAGCAGTACTTC
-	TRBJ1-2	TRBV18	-	CASSPTHPPYYGYTF	TGTGCCAGCTCACCAACCCATCCCCCCTACTATGGCTACACCTTC
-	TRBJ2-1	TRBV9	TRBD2	CASSVEPSGGNEQFF	TGTGCCAGCAGCGTAGAGCCTAGCGGGGGGAATGAGCAGTTCTTC
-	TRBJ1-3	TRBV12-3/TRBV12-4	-	CASSPSPGTIYF	TGTGCCAGCAGTCCCAGCCCAGGCACCATATATTTT
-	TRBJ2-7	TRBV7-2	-	CASSQTGYEQYF	TGTGCCAGCAGTCAGACAGGCTACGAGCAGTACTTC
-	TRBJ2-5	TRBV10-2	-	CASSRGVEETQYF	TGCGCCAGCAGTAGGGGAGTTGAGGAGACCCAGTACTTC
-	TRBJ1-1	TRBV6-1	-	CASSLEGYEAFF	TGTGCCAGCAGTCTTGAAGGCTACGAGGCTTTCTTT
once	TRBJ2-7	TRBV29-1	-	CSVVQGRNEQYF	TGCAGCGTTGTACAGGGAAGGAACGAGCAGTACTTC
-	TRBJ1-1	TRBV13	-	CASSSPGGNTEAFF	TGTGCCAGCAGCTCGCCTGGGGGGAACACTGAAGCTTTCTTT
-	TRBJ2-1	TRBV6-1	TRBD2	CASRPRLAGRPNEQFF	TGTGCCAGCAGACCGAGACTAGCGGGGAGACCCAATGAGCAGTTCTTC
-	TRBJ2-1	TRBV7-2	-	CASSLKGVPYNEQFF	TGTGCCAGCAGCTTAAAGGGGGTCCCCTACAATGAGCAGTTCTTC
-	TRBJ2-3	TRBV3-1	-	CASSQDARAGLIDTQYF	TGTGCCAGCAGCCAAGATGCCAGGGCAGGCCTTATAGATACGCAGTATTTT
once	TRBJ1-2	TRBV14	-	CASSLGYNYGYTF	TGTGCCAGCAGCTTAGGCTATAACTATGGCTACACCTTC
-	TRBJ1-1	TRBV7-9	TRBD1	CASSSGQDVGAFF	TGTGCCAGCAGCTCAGGACAGGATGTCGGAGCTTTCTTT
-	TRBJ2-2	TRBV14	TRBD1	CASRGTSGQGSLNTGELFF	TGTGCCAGCAGGGGAACTTCGGGACAGGGATCACTAAACACCGGGGAGCTGTTTTTT
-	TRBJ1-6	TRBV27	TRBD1	CASSPPGQYNSPLHF	TGTGCCAGCAGTCCCCCGGGACAGTATAATTCACCCCTCCACTTT
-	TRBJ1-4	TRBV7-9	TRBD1	CASSLRGQLNEKLFF	TGTGCCAGCAGCTTAAGGGGACAGCTTAATGAAAAACTGTTTTTT
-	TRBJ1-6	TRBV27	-	CASSLFQAPGSPLHF	TGTGCCAGCAGTTTATTTCAGGCCCCTGGGTCACCCCTCCACTTT
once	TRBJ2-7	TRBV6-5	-	CASSYTADPPYEQYF	TGTGCCAGCAGTTACACAGCCGATCCTCCCTACGAGCAGTACTTC
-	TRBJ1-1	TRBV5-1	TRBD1	CASSTGTGMNTEAFF	TGCGCCAGCAGCACCGGGACAGGGATGAACACTGAAGCTTTCTTT
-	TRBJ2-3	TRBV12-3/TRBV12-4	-	CASSSVGTGRTDTQYF	TGTGCCAGCAGTTCAGTAGGTACAGGACGCACAGATACGCAGTATTTT
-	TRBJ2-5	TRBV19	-	CASSIVGGTETQYF	TGTGCCAGTAGTATAGTGGGGGGTACGGAGACCCAGTACTTC